The clone carrying this T cell receptor (beta chain) was seen just once. The antigen remains undetermined. These data belong to a study of siplizumab effects on memory and regulatory T cells. General observations from the study: Naive T cells apparently outstripped memory cells in diversity and seemed major alloresponse contributors. Unstimulated subsets captured only a minor fraction of alloreactive clones.

Assay used: immunoSEQ multiplex PCR; TCRdb lists only in-frame clones, some missing. The sample consists of about 120,000 clones, about 94% of them appearing once. The sequence was obtained from a human donor in good health. The sequenced sample was non-Treg CD4+ T cells sorted from blood.

The CDR3, as DNA: TGTGCCAGCAGTTACTTCCCAGCCAACTATGGCTACACCTTC. The encoded protein is CASSYFPANYGYTF. The chain joins TRBV6-6 to TRBJ1-2, with D unresolved. V lost 1 base and J lost 2, with 8 bases in between. The CDR3 contains 14 residues. Looked up from germline, CDR1 is MNHNY and CDR2 is SVGAGI (reference sequence).